These 2 T cell receptor beta chains originate from one sample sequenced in a study of CD8+CD57+ T cells in acquired aplastic anemia. Patients chosen for sequencing had CD8+CD57+ cells that had expanded, as shown by flow cytometry. Researchers used genomic DNA as the template to profile TCR beta VDJ and CDR3. Each CDR3 protein gets one entry after TCRdb re-called the reads with MiXCR. The table records 150,000 to 200,000 distinct CDR3 sequences, 40% to 50% of them present only once. Sequenced material: sorted CD4+, CD8+, or CD8+CD57+ T cells (not recorded which) from PBMCs. Receptor source: a human donor with aplastic anemia.

This clonotype was counted between two and nine times. The V and J genes are TRBV9 and TRBJ2-3; no definite D call. Looked up from germline, CDR1 is SGDLS and CDR2 is YYNGEE. The CDR3 has 12 residues. V lost 7 bases to trimming and J lost 2 bases, with 8 bases between them. This chain's CDR3 is CASLGDTDTQYF. In DNA, the CDR3 is TGTGCCAGCCTGGGCGACACAGATACGCAGTATTTT. The full variable domain, with the rest looked up from reference TRBV9 and TRBJ2-3, is DSGVTQTPKHLITATGQRVTLRCSPRSGDLSVYWYQQSLDQGLQFLIQYYNGEERAKGNILERFSAQQFPDLHSELNLSSLELGDSALYFCASLGDTDTQYFGPGTRLTVL.

On this clonotype itself: An end of the junction differs from the germline gene, which may be a read error. The chain employs TRBV7-8 and TRBJ2-5; no clear D gene. The CDR3 consists of 16 residues. Germline CDR1 reads SGHVS; CDR2 reads FQNEAQ. In nucleotides, the CDR3 is TGTGCCAGCGGCTTAGCCTGGCTCCCGTCACGAGAGACCCAGTACTTC. Its translation is CASGLAWLPSRETQYF.